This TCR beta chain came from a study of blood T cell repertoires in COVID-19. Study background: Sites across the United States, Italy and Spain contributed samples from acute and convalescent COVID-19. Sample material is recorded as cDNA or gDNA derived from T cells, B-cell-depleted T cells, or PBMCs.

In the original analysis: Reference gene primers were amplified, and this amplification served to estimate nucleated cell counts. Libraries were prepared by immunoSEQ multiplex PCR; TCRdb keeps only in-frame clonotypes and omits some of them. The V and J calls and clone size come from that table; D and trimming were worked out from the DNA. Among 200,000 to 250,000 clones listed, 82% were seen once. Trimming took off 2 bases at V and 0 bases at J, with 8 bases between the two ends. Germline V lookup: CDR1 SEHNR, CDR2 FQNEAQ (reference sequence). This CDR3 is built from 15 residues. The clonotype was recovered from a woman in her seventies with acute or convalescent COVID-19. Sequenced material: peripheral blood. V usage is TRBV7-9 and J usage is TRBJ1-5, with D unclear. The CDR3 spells CASSLMAGSNQPQHF. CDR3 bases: TGTGCCAGCAGCTTAATGGCTGGTAGCAATCAGCCCCAGCATTTT.